Listed below are T cell receptor beta chains from one sample, sequenced in a study of long-term antiretroviral therapy in people with HIV. Using immunoSEQ multiplex PCR, the repertoire was profiled, and TCRdb retains in-frame clones only, with some absent. The sample holds about 34,000 clones, roughly 85% seen once. The source was unsorted PBMCs, collected 1.1 years after starting antiretroviral therapy. The receptors come from a man in his late teens or twenties with HIV. Each CDR3 is given with its conserved first and last residue. A D gene is named only where the DNA matches it firmly. A clone size is listed for some rows: how often the clone was seen (once, few, many), or a class if it is expanded.

j_call d_call v_call clone_size cdr3_nt cdr3_aa
TRBJ2-7 TRBD1 TRBV11-2 . TGTGCCAGCAATCAGGGGGCGAACGAGCAGTACTTC CASNQGANEQYF
TRBJ2-3 TRBD2 TRBV7-3 . TGTGCCAGCAGCTTCCCGGGAGGGCCCCCAGATACGCAGTATTTT CASSFPGGPPDTQYF
TRBJ2-3 . TRBV5-6 . TGTGCCAGCAGCCGCGACGCAAGCACAGATACGCAGTATTTT CASSRDASTDTQYF
TRBJ1-1 . TRBV19 . TGTGCCAGTAGTATTTCCGTTAGTGCTAACACTGAAGCTTTCTTT CASSISVSANTEAFF
TRBJ1-2 . TRBV6-5 . TGTGCCAGCAGCCGCCGGAGGACAGAAAACTATGGCTACACCTTC CASSRRRTENYGYTF
TRBJ2-7 . TRBV5-4 . TGTGCCAGCAGCTTGGTACCTGGGAACGAGCAGTACTTC CASSLVPGNEQYF
TRBJ2-2 . TRBV5-1 . TGCGCCAGCAGCTTGGACGGATCGAACACCGGGGAGCTGTTTTTT CASSLDGSNTGELFF
TRBJ2-7 . TRBV2 . TGTGCCAGCAGTGGTAGGAGGAGGTTTGCCAACTACGAGCAGTACTTC CASSGRRRFANYEQYF
TRBJ1-2 . TRBV4-2 . TGTGCCAGCAGCTTACCCGGGACACCTAACTATGGCTACACCTTC CASSLPGTPNYGYTF
TRBJ2-7 TRBD2 TRBV7-2 . TGTGCCAGCAGCACAAAGCGGGGGGGCTCCGTCGAGCAGTACTTC CASSTKRGGSVEQYF
TRBJ1-1 . TRBV10-3 . TGTGCCATCAGTGGGGGTCAGGGGAACACTGAAGCTTTCTTT CAISGGQGNTEAFF
TRBJ2-2 . TRBV7-9 . TGTGCCAGCAGCTTAAATGTCGACAGGAACACCGGGGAGCTGTTTTTT CASSLNVDRNTGELFF
TRBJ1-3 . TRBV28 . TGTGCCAGCAGTTTAAGTGGGGTGGACTCTGGAAACACCATATATTTT CASSLSGVDSGNTIYF
TRBJ2-5 . TRBV2 . TGTGCCAGCAGTACGGTGCAAGAGACCCAGTACTTC CASSTVQETQYF
TRBJ2-6 TRBD1 TRBV4-3 . TGCGCCAGCAGCCAGGGACAGGGTGGGGCCAACGTCCTGACTTTC CASSQGQGGANVLTF
TRBJ1-6 . TRBV7-8 . TGTGCCAGCAGCTCCAAAAGGCCCGTAGGGGGAGGAAGGGGTTCACCCCTCCACTTT CASSSKRPVGGGRGSPLHF
TRBJ2-7 TRBD1 TRBV19 once TGTGCCAGTAGCCCCGGGCAGGGGGCCTACGAGCAGTACTTC CASSPGQGAYEQYF
TRBJ1-1 . TRBV9 . TGTGCCAGCAGCCCGGGGGTGGGAGACACTGAAGCTTTCTTT CASSPGVGDTEAFF
TRBJ2-7 . TRBV30 . TGTGCCTGGAGTCCTCCTGGGCGGTCCTTCACGTACGAGCAGTACTTC CAWSPPGRSFTYEQYF
TRBJ2-7 . TRBV15 once TGTGCCACCAGCCCCGGCGGGACGGTCACCTACGAGCAGTACTTC CATSPGGTVTYEQYF
TRBJ2-7 . TRBV10-3 . TGTGCCATCAGGAGGCGAGCCGAGGACGAGCAGTACTTC CAIRRRAEDEQYF
TRBJ1-1 TRBD1 TRBV5-4 . TGTGCCAGCAGCGCATGGACAGGGTATGAAGCTTTCTTT CASSAWTGYEAFF
TRBJ2-6 . TRBV18 . TGTGCCAGCTCACCAAACGGGGGCGCTGGGGCCAACGTCCTGACTTTC CASSPNGGAGANVLTF
TRBJ2-1 TRBD2 TRBV5-1 . TGCGCCAGCAGCGACGGTAGCGGGGGCTTCTACAATGAGCAGTTCTTC CASSDGSGGFYNEQFF
TRBJ2-7 . TRBV7-9 . TGTGCCAGCAGCTTAAGGGGGACCTACGAGCAGTACTTC CASSLRGTYEQYF
TRBJ2-7 . TRBV2 . TGTGCCAGCAGTGAAACTGGGATGCAGTACTTC CASSETGMQYF
TRBJ2-4 . TRBV5-6 once TGTGCCAGCAGCTTGATAGTGAAGGCCAAAAACATTCAGTACTTC CASSLIVKAKNIQYF
TRBJ2-7 . TRBV7-9 . TGCGCCAGCAGCCAAGACGGGGTCGGGAGAGGCGGCGAGCAGTACTTC CASSQDGVGRGGEQYF
TRBJ2-3 . TRBV14 . TGTGCCAGCAGCCAAGGTGAGGGAGGTCTCACAGATACGCAGTATTTT CASSQGEGGLTDTQYF
TRBJ2-5 . TRBV5-5 . TGTGCCAGCAGCTTGAACAGGGGGGAGGGGTTTGGCCAAGAGACCCAGTACTTC CASSLNRGEGFGQETQYF
TRBJ2-3 . TRBV4-3 . TGCGCCAGCAGCCGGGTACTAGAAGCAGATACGCAGTATTTT CASSRVLEADTQYF
TRBJ1-1 . TRBV15 once TGTGCCACCAGCAGGGATGGAGGCTACACTGAAGCTTTCTTT CATSRDGGYTEAFF
TRBJ1-5 . TRBV5-3 . TGTGCCAGAAGCTGCCCTCCCAGCGGAGACCTTAGTCGGCCCCAGCATTTT CARSCPPSGDLSRPQHF
TRBJ2-7 . TRBV6-6 . TGTGCCAGCACCTATCACCCGGGGAACGAGCAGTACTTC CASTYHPGNEQYF
TRBJ2-1 . TRBV5-5 few TGTGCCAGCAGCTTGGCGGGGGTCAATGAGCAGTTCTTC CASSLAGVNEQFF
TRBJ1-5 TRBD1 TRBV18 . TGTGCCAGCTCACCCTACAGGATCGTCGGGACAGGGGATAATCAGCCCCAGCATTTT CASSPYRIVGTGDNQPQHF
TRBJ1-4 TRBD1 TRBV27 . TGTGCCAGCAGTTTGGGACAGCATAATGAAAAACTGTTTTTT CASSLGQHNEKLFF
TRBJ2-2 TRBD1 TRBV7-3 few TGTGCCAGCAGCTTAACGCAGGGGGCATCCTCCGGGGAGCTGTTTTTT CASSLTQGASSGELFF
TRBJ2-4 . TRBV4-1 . TGCGCCAGCAGCCAAGAAGAGGGCTTTGGAAACATTCAGTACTTC CASSQEEGFGNIQYF
TRBJ1-2 . TRBV9 . TGTGCCAAACAAACAGGAATCCACTATGGCTACACCTTC CAKQTGIHYGYTF
TRBJ2-5 TRBD2 TRBV9 . TGTGCCAGCAGCGCGCGGGGGTACCAAGAGACCCAGTACTTC CASSARGYQETQYF
TRBJ2-3 . TRBV12-2 . TGTGCAAGTCGCCCCACTCCAGGGAGGGGGACAGATACGCAGTATTTT CASRPTPGRGTDTQYF
TRBJ2-1 TRBD1 TRBV30 once TGTGCCTGGAGTTTCACAGGGGACCCGTACAATGAGCAGTTCTTC CAWSFTGDPYNEQFF
TRBJ2-7 TRBD2 TRBV5-4 . TGTGCCAGCAGCCCGGCGGTTAGCGGGAGAGGGGAGCAGTACTTC CASSPAVSGRGEQYF
TRBJ2-1 . TRBV11-2 few TGTGCCAGCAGCTTCTCTGGCAATGAGCAGTTCTTC CASSFSGNEQFF
TRBJ2-1 TRBD2 TRBV7-8 . TGTGCCAGCAGCCTAGTTGGATCGGGGGGGTTTGCCTACAATGAGCAGTTCTTC CASSLVGSGGFAYNEQFF
TRBJ2-7 . TRBV10-3 . TGTGCCATCAGAGGTCTCGGGACCCATAGCTCCTACGAGCAGTACTTC CAIRGLGTHSSYEQYF
TRBJ2-3 . TRBV2 . TGTGCCAGCAGTCCGACAGATACGCAGTATTTT CASSPTDTQYF
TRBJ2-7 . TRBV4-3 . TGCGCCAGCAGCCAAGCGGTGGAGAGGGGTTACGAGCAGTACTTC CASSQAVERGYEQYF